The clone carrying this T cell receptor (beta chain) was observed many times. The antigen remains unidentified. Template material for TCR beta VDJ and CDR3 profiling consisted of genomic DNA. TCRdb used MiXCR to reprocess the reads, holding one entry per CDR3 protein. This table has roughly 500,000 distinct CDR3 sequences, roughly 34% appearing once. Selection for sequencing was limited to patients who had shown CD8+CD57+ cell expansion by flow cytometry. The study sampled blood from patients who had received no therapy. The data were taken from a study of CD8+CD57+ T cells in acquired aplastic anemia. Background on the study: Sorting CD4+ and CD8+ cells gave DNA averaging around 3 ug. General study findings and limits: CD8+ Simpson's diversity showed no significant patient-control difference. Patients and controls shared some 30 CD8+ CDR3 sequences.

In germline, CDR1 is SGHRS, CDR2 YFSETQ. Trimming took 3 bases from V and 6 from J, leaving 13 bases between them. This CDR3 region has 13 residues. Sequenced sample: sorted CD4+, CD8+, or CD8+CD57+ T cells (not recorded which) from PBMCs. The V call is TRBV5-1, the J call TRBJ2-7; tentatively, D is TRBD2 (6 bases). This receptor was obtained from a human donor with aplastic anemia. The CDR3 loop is CASSSGEGGEQYF. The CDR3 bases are TGCGCCAGCAGCTCGGGAGAGGGAGGCGAGCAGTACTTC. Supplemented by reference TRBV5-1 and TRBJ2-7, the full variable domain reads KAGVTQTPRYLIKTRGQQVTLSCSPISGHRSVSWYQQTPGQGLQFLFEYFSETQRNKGNFPGRFSGRQFSNSRSEMNVSTLELGDSALYLCASSSGEGGEQYFGPGTRLTVT.